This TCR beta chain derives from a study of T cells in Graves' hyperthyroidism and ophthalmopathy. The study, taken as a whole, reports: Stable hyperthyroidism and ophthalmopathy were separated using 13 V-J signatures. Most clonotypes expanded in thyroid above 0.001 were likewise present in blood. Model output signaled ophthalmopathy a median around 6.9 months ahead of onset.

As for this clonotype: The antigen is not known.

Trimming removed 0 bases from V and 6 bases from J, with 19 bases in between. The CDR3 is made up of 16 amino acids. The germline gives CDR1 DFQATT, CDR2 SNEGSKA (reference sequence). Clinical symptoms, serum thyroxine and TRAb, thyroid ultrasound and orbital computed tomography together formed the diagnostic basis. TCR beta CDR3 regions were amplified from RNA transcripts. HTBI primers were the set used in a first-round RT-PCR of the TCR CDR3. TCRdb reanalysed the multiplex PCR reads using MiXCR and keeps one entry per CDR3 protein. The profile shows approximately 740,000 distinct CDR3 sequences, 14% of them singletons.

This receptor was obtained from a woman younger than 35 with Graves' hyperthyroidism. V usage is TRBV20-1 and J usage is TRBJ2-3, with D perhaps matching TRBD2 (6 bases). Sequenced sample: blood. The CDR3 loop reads CSARDPRIAGRDTQYF. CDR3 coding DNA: TGCAGTGCTAGAGACCCCCGGATCGCGGGGCGCGATACGCAGTATTTT.